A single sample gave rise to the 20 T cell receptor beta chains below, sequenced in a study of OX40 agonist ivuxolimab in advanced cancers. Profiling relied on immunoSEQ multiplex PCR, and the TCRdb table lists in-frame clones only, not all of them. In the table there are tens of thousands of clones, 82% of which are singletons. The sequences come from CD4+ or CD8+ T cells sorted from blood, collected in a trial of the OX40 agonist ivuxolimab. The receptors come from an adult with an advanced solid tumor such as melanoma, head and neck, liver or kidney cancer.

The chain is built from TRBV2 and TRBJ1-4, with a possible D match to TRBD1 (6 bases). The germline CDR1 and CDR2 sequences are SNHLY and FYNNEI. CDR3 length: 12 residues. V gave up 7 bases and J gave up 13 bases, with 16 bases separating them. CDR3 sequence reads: CASKITGNALFF. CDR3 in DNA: TGTGCCAGCAAGATTACAGGGAATGCACTGTTTTTT.

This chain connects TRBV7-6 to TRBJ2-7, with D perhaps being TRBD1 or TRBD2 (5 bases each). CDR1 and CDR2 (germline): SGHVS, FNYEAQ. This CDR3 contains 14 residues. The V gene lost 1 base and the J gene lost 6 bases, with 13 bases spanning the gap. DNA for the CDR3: TGTGCCAGCAGCTTAGGGACTTCCCAGGGCGAGCAGTACTTC. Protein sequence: CASSLGTSQGEQYF.

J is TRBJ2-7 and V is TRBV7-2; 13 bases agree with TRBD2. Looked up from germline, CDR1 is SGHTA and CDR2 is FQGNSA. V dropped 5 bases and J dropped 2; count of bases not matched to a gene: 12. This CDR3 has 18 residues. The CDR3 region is CASSPAGTSGIPPYEQYF. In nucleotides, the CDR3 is TGTGCCAGCAGCCCCGCCGGGACTAGCGGGATACCCCCCTACGAGCAGTACTTC.

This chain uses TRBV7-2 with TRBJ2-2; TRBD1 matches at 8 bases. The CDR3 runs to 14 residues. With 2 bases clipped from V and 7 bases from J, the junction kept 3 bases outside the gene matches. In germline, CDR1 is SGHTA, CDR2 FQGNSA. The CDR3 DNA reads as TGTGCCAGCAGCTTACCAGGGGGCGTCGGGGAGCTGTTTTTT. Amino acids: CASSLPGGVGELFF.

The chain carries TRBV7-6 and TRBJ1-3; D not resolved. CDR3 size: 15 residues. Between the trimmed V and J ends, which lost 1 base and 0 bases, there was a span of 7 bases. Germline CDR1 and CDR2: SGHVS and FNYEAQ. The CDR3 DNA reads TGTGCCAGCAGCTTAGAAGCGGGCTCTGGAAACACCATATATTTT. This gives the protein CASSLEAGSGNTIYF.

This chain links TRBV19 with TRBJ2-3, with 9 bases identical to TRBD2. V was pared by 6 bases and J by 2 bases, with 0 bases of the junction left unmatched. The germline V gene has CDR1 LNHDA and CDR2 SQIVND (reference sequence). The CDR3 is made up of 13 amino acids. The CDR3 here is CASRGLATDTQYF. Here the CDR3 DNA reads TGTGCCAGTAGGGGACTAGCCACAGATACGCAGTATTTT. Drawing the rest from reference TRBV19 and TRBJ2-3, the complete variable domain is DGGITQSPKYLFRKEGQNVTLSCEQNLNHDAMYWYRQDPGQGLRLIYYSQIVNDFQKGDIAEGYSVSREKKESFPLTVTSAQKNPTAFYLCASRGLATDTQYFGPGTRLTVL.

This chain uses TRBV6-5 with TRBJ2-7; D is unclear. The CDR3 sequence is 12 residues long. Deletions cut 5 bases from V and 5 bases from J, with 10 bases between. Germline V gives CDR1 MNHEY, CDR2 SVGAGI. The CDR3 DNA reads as TGTGCCAGCAGTGAAGCACTTAACGAGCAGTACTTC. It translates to CASSEALNEQYF.

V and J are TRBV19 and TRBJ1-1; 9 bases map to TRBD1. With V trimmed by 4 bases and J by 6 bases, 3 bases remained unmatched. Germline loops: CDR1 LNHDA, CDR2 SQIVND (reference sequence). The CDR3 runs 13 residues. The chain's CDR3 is CASSRTGVPEAFF. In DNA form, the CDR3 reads TGTGCCAGTAGTAGGACAGGGGTACCTGAAGCTTTCTTT. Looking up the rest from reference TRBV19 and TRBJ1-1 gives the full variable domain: DGGITQSPKYLFRKEGQNVTLSCEQNLNHDAMYWYRQDPGQGLRLIYYSQIVNDFQKGDIAEGYSVSREKKESFPLTVTSAQKNPTAFYLCASSRTGVPEAFFGQGTRLTVV.

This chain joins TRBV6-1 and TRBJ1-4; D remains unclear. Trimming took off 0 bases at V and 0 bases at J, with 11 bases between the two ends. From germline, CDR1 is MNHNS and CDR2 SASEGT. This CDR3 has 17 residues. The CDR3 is CASSEAGSLATNEKLFF. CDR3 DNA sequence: TGTGCCAGCAGTGAAGCCGGCTCTCTTGCAACTAATGAAAAACTGTTTTTT.

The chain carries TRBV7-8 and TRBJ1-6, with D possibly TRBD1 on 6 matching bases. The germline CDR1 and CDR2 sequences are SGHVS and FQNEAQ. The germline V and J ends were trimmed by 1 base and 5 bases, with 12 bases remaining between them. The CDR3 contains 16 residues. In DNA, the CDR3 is TGTGCCAGCAGCTTAGTGTGGGGGGCCAATAATTCACCCCTCCACTTT. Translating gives CASSLVWGANNSPLHF.

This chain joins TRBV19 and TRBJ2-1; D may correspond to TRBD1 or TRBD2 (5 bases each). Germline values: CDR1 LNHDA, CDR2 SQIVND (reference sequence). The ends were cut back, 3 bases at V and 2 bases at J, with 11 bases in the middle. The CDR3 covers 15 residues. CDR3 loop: CASSIRDQPYNEQFF. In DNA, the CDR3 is TGTGCCAGTAGTATCCGGGACCAACCCTACAATGAGCAGTTCTTC.

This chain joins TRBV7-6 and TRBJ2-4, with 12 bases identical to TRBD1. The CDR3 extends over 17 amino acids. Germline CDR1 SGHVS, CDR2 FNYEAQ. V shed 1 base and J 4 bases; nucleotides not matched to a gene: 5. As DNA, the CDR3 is TGTGCCAGCAGCTTAGATGTGGGACAGGGGGCGAAAAACATTCAGTACTTC. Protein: CASSLDVGQGAKNIQYF.

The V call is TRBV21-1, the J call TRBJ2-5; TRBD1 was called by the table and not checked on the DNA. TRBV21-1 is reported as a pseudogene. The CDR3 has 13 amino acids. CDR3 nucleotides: TGTGCCAGCAGCAAAGGGGCACAAGAGACCCAGTACTTC. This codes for CASSKGAQETQYF.

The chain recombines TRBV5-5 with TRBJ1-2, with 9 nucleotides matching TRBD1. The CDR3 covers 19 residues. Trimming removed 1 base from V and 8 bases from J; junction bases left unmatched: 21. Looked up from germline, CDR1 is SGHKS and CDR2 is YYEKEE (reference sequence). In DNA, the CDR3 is TGTGCCAGCAGCTTGTTGCGACTCTTTTTGGGACAGGGTAGGAACGGCTACACCTTC. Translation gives CASSLLRLFLGQGRNGYTF.

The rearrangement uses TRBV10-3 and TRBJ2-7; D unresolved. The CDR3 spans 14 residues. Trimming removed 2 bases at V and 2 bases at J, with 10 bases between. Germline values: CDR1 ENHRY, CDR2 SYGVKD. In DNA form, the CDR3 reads TGTGCCATCAGTGAGGACCGTCGAACCTACGAGCAGTACTTC. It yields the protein CAISEDRRTYEQYF.

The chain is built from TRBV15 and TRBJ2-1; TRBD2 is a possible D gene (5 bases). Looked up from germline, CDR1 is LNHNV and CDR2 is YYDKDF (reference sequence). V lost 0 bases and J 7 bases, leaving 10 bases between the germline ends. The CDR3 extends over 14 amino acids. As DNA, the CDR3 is TGTGCCACCAGCAGAGATCGGGGAGTGAATGAGCAGTTCTTC. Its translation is CATSRDRGVNEQFF.

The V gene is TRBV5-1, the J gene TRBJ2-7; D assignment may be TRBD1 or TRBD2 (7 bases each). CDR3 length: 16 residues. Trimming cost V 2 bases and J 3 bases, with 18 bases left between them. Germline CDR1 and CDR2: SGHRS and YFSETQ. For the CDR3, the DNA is TGCGCCAGCAGCTTAGGGAGGGACAGTATCTTCTACGAGCAGTACTTC. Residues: CASSLGRDSIFYEQYF.

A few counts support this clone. CDR3 in DNA: TGTGCCAGCAGCTTTAACAAGGTCCGGAACACTGAAGCTTTCTTT. As protein: CASSFNKVRNTEAFF. The chain has TRBV5-8 and TRBJ1-1; D gene unclear. The CDR3 covers 15 residues. Germline-derived CDR1 and CDR2 are SGHTS and YDEGEE. V was pared by 2 bases and J by 1 base, with 12 bases between.

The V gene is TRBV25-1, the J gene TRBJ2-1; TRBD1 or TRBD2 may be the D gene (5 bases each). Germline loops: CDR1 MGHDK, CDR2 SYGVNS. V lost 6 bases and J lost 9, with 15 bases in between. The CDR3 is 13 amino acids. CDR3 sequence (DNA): TGTGCCAGCAGACTCCAAATTGGGGGTGAGCAGTTCTTC. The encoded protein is CASRLQIGGEQFF.

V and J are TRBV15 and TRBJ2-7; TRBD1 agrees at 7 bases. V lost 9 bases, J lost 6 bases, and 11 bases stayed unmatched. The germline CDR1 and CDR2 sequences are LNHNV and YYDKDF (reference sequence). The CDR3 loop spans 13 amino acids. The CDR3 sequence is CATKTGYEGEQYF. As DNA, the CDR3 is TGTGCCACGAAGACAGGGTATGAGGGCGAGCAGTACTTC.